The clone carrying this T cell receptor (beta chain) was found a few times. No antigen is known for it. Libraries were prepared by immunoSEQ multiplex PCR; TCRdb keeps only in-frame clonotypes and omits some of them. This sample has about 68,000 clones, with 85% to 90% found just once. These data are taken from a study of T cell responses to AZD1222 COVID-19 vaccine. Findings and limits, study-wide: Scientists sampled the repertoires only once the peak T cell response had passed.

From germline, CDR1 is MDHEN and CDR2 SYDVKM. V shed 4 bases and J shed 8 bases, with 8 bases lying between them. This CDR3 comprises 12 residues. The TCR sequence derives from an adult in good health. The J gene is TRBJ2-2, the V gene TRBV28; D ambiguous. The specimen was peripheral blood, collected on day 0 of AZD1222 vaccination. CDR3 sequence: CASSYLGGELFF. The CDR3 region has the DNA TGTGCCAGCAGTTACCTAGGGGGGGAGCTGTTTTTT.